The 20 T cell receptor beta chains below come from one sample, sequenced in a study of T cells in Graves' hyperthyroidism and ophthalmopathy. It was RNA transcripts that yielded the amplified TCR beta CDR3 regions. The TCR CDR3 first-round RT-PCR relied on the HTBI primer set. TCRdb independently ran MiXCR on the multiplex PCR reads; one entry per CDR3 protein. The sample carries about 350,000 distinct CDR3 sequences, around 18% recorded once. The sequenced material came from blood. The source is a woman aged 40 to 49 with Graves' ophthalmopathy.

This clonotype has a count of ten or more. The chain joins TRBV28 to TRBJ2-7, with 10 nucleotides matching TRBD2. CDR3 length: 14 amino acids. CDR1 and CDR2 (germline): MDHEN, SYDVKM. Trimming cost V 5 bases and J 4 bases; bases outside gene matches: 5. The chain's CDR3 is CASSLAGDVYEQYF. In DNA, the CDR3 is TGTGCCAGCAGTCTAGCGGGAGATGTTTACGAGCAGTACTTC. Full variable domain (outside the CDR3, taken from reference TRBV28 and TRBJ2-7): DVKVTQSSRYLVKRTGEKVFLECVQDMDHENMFWYRQDPGLGLRLIYFSYDVKMKEKGDIPEGYSVSREKKERFSLILESASTNQTSMYLCASSLAGDVYEQYFGPGTRLTVT.

This clonotype occurred many times. CDR3 sequence: CASSLRRDPAYEQYF. The CDR3 region has the DNA TGTGCCAGCAGCCTCCGTCGGGACCCCGCGTACGAGCAGTACTTC. The chain uses TRBV5-6 and TRBJ2-7, with D perhaps being TRBD1 or TRBD2 (5 bases each). Germline lookup yields CDR1 SGHDT and CDR2 YYEEEE. This CDR3 region has 15 residues. V was clipped by 4 bases and J by 4 bases, with 18 bases between them.

A few counts support this clonotype. DNA of the CDR3: TGCAGTGCTGGCCCTATCAGGGGTTTCCAAGAGACCCAGTACTTC. Amino acid sequence: CSAGPIRGFQETQYF. The chain has TRBV20-1 and TRBJ2-5, with D maybe TRBD1 (6 bases). This CDR3 region has 15 residues. CDR1 is DFQATT and CDR2 is SNEGSKA in the germline V gene (reference sequence). V gave up 5 bases and J gave up 1 base, with 17 bases separating them.

The chain combines TRBV20-1 with TRBJ2-5; 8 bases agree with TRBD1. CDR3 length: 14 amino acids. The junction had 10 bases not matched to a gene; V was cut back by 6 bases and J by 4 bases. Germline V gene sequence: CDR1 DFQATT, CDR2 SNEGSKA (reference sequence). The CDR3 nucleotides read TGCAGTGCCACCGGGACAGGAGTGACAGAGACCCAGTACTTC. This encodes CSATGTGVTETQYF.

V and J are TRBV19 and TRBJ1-5; D is possibly TRBD1 (6 bases). The CDR3 is 17 residues long. V lost 5 bases and J 1 base, leaving 18 bases between the germline ends. Germline CDR1 is LNHDA and CDR2 is SQIVND (reference sequence). The CDR3 loop reads CASSSTGKTGSNQPQHF. Here the CDR3 DNA reads TGTGCCAGTAGTTCGACGGGGAAGACAGGAAGCAATCAGCCCCAGCATTTT.

The CDR3 DNA reads TGTGCCAGTAGTATTGCCCAGACTAGCCCAGAGACCCAGTACTTC. This translates into CASSIAQTSPETQYF. This chain uses TRBV19 with TRBJ2-5; TRBD2 aligns across 7 bases. V lost 3 bases, J lost 4 bases, and 8 bases stayed unmatched. There are 15 residues in the CDR3. Germline V CDR1 and CDR2: LNHDA, SQIVND (reference sequence).

This clonotype showed up many times. CDR3: CASGLITEAFF. CDR3 bases: TGTGCTAGTGGTTTAATCACTGAAGCTTTCTTT. V is TRBV12-5 and J is TRBJ1-1, with D unresolved. V gave up 3 bases and J gave up 4 bases, with 3 bases separating them. This CDR3 has 11 residues. The germline CDR1 and CDR2 sequences are LGHNT and FRNRAP.

Worth noting for this clonotype: One base away lies a much larger clone, so this may be a sequencing read error. CDR3 region: CIVGLQGGGNQPQHF. Here the CDR3 DNA reads TGCATCGTTGGACTACAGGGGGGGGGCAATCAGCCCCAGCATTTT. The V gene is TRBV29-1, the J gene TRBJ1-5; TRBD1 matches 8 bases. There are 15 residues in the CDR3. Germline CDR1 SQVTM, CDR2 ANQGSEA.

The rearrangement links TRBV11-2 to TRBJ2-5; D may be TRBD2 (6 bases). Per the germline V gene, CDR1 is SGHAT and CDR2 is FQNNGV. Trimming left V 5 bases short and J 5 bases short, with 15 bases between. The CDR3 runs to 14 residues. CDR3 residues: CASSPGLRGETQYF. CDR3 bases: TGTGCCAGCAGCCCGGGCCTCCGGGGGGAGACCCAGTACTTC.

This clonotype was counted ten times or more. The chain uses TRBV5-1 and TRBJ2-2; the match to TRBD1 covers 9 bases. V shed 3 bases and J 7 bases; nucleotides not matched to a gene: 4. This CDR3 has 14 residues. The germline V gene encodes CDR1 SGHRS and CDR2 YFSETQ. The CDR3 sequence is CASSSDRGSGELFF. CDR3 bases: TGCGCCAGCAGCTCGGACAGGGGAAGCGGGGAGCTGTTTTTT.

There are many counts of this clonotype. The genes are TRBV19 and TRBJ1-5, with D maybe TRBD1 (5 bases). The CDR3 runs to 15 residues. Germline V gene lookup returns CDR1 LNHDA and CDR2 SQIVND (reference sequence). V shed 3 bases and J shed 0 bases, with 9 bases lying between them. CDR3 loop: CASSMGPYSNQPQHF. The CDR3, as DNA: TGTGCCAGTAGTATGGGACCCTATAGCAATCAGCCCCAGCATTTT.

V is TRBV24-1 and J is TRBJ2-5, with D possibly matching TRBD2 (5 bases). The CDR3 has 14 amino acids. V lost 4 bases and J 2 bases, leaving 10 bases between the germline ends. The germline V gene encodes CDR1 KGHDR and CDR2 SFDVKD. CDR3 nucleotides: TGTGCCACCAGTGAGCACGGGAAGCAAGAGACCCAGTACTTC. Translated, it gives CATSEHGKQETQYF.

This clonotype was seen many times. V gene TRBV28 combines with J gene TRBJ1-5; weak D call: TRBD1 (5 bases). V was clipped by 2 bases and J by 5 bases, with 10 bases between them. This CDR3 region has 14 residues. From germline, CDR1 is MDHEN and CDR2 SYDVKM. The CDR3, as DNA: TGTGCCAGCAGTTTAGGAGGGACCCATCAGCCCCAGCATTTT. Translation gives CASSLGGTHQPQHF. Based on the CDR3 plus reference TRBV28 and TRBJ1-5, the full variable domain is DVKVTQSSRYLVKRTGEKVFLECVQDMDHENMFWYRQDPGLGLRLIYFSYDVKMKEKGDIPEGYSVSREKKERFSLILESASTNQTSMYLCASSLGGTHQPQHFGDGTRLSIL.

The sample holds many counts of this clonotype. J is TRBJ1-1 and V is TRBV6-4, with a weak D call TRBD1 (5 bases). The germline V gene encodes CDR1 MRHNA and CDR2 SNTAGT. The V gene lost 6 bases and the J gene lost 0 bases, with 8 bases spanning the gap. The CDR3 runs 13 residues. DNA for the CDR3: TGTGCCAGCAGGGGACGGTTGAACACTGAAGCTTTCTTT. It codes for CASRGRLNTEAFF.

As for this clonotype: Compared with germline, one end of the junction differs, possibly owing to a read error. This chain connects TRBV28 to TRBJ2-5, with 8 nucleotides matching TRBD1. Germline loops: CDR1 MDHEN, CDR2 SYDVKM. The CDR3 extends over 15 amino acids. CDR3 sequence reads: CASSFGQGARETQYF. As DNA, the CDR3 is TGTGCCAGCAGTTTTGGGCAGGGGGCTCGGGAGACACAGTACTTC. Using reference TRBV28 and TRBJ2-5 for the parts outside the CDR3, the full variable domain is DVKVTQSSRYLVKRTGEKVFLECVQDMDHENMFWYRQDPGLGLRLIYFSYDVKMKEKGDIPEGYSVSREKKERFSLILESASTNQTSMYLCASSFGQGARETQYFGPGTRLLVL.

This clonotype was seen at least ten times. This chain uses TRBV6-4 with TRBJ2-2; D call uncertain. The CDR3 length is 13 residues. V gave up 2 bases and J gave up 1 base, with 2 bases separating them. The germline V gene has CDR1 MRHNA and CDR2 SNTAGT. CDR3 sequence (DNA): TGTGCCAGCAGTGACGGGAACACCGGGGAGCTGTTTTTT. It encodes CASSDGNTGELFF.

Many counts were recorded for this clonotype. This chain joins TRBV11-2 and TRBJ1-1, with D perhaps TRBD1 (5 bases). Germline V gene sequence: CDR1 SGHAT, CDR2 FQNNGV. V lost 1 base to trimming and J lost 3 bases, with 18 bases between them. This CDR3 is built from 17 residues. Here the CDR3 DNA reads TGTGCCAGCAGCTTAGGGTCTTGGGAGGGGCCGGACACTGAAGCTTTCTTT. Translation: CASSLGSWEGPDTEAFF. The entire variable domain, with the rest obtained from reference TRBV11-2 and TRBJ1-1, is as follows: EAGVAQSPRYKIIEKRQSVAFWCNPISGHATLYWYQQILGQGPKLLIQFQNNGVVDDSQLPKDRFSAERLKGVDSTLKIQPAKLEDSAVYLCASSLGSWEGPDTEAFFGQGTRLTVV.

In this sample, this clonotype turned up many times. V is TRBV12-3 or TRBV12-4 and J is TRBJ2-2, with D tentatively TRBD1 or TRBD2 (5 bases each). This CDR3 has 16 amino acids. Deletions cut 6 bases from V and 7 bases from J, with 21 bases between. As DNA, the CDR3 is TGTGCCAGCAGCGAAATCCCGGGACGGCCCTTCGGGGAGCTGTTTTTT. It yields the protein CASSEIPGRPFGELFF.

This clonotype was counted at least ten times. J is TRBJ2-7 and V is TRBV4-1; D remains unclear. Germline CDR1 MGHRA, CDR2 YSYEKL. The CDR3 sequence is 15 residues long. Trimming shortened V by 1 base and J by 8 bases, and 18 bases separated the two germline ends. CDR3 amino acids: CASSQGGRFGHQQYF. The DNA of the CDR3 is TGCGCCAGCAGCCAAGGTGGACGGTTTGGCCACCAGCAGTACTTC.

This clonotype was seen ten or more times. The chain carries TRBV9 and TRBJ1-2; D gene uncertain. The ends were cut back, 0 bases at V and 2 bases at J, with 14 bases in the middle. The CDR3 length is 16 residues. Looked up from germline, CDR1 is SGDLS and CDR2 is YYNGEE. CDR3 nucleotide sequence: TGTGCCAGCAGCGTAGTAGAGGAAGTCGGGAACTATGGCTACACCTTC. This codes for CASSVVEEVGNYGYTF.